Reported below is one T cell receptor (beta chain). These data belong to a study of blood T cell repertoires in COVID-19. Study-wide background: The United States, Italy and Spain were the sources of the acute and convalescent COVID-19 samples.

Original analysis: Reference gene primer amplification yielded estimated nucleated cell counts. Clones were read by immunoSEQ multiplex PCR, and TCRdb kept only the in-frame ones, dropping some. D and trimming come from the DNA, and the V and J calls and clone size come from that table. The table has 50,000 to 65,000 clones, 88% seen once. The origin of this receptor is a man aged 45-65 years with active COVID-19. The specimen sequenced was peripheral blood.

The CDR3 sequence: CASSDKGPQNTGELFF. In DNA, the CDR3 is TGTGCCAGCAGTGACAAGGGGCCCCAAAACACCGGGGAGCTGTTTTTT. This chain joins TRBV6-4 and TRBJ2-2; D may be TRBD1 (5 bases). The V end lost 2 bases, the J end lost 2 bases, and 12 bases lay between the germline ends. Germline CDR1 and CDR2: MRHNA and SNTAGT. The CDR3 is made up of 16 amino acids.